This T cell receptor (beta chain) was identified in a study of T cell repertoires in ileal Crohn's disease. General study findings and limits: Every patient over 26.8% clonality showed endoscopic recurrence.

Indicated time point: inflamed ileum from the surgical specimen. Produced via immunoSEQ multiplex PCR; TCRdb's table is partial and in-frame only. Of approximately 14,000 clones listed, more than 60% were seen once; the top ten hold approximately 15%. Concerning this clone itself: Its specificity is unknown.

Trimming removed 0 bases from V and 0 bases from J; junction bases left unmatched: 8. CDR3 size: 19 residues. CDR1 and CDR2 (germline): SGHDN, FVKESK. Sequenced material: ileal tissue. The receptor's source is an adult with Crohn's disease. V usage is TRBV14 and J usage is TRBJ1-2, with 12 bases identical to TRBD1. The DNA of the CDR3 is TGTGCCAGCAGCCAAGATTTTTGGGACAGGGGGCTCTCTAACTATGGCTACACCTTC. Amino acid sequence: CASSQDFWDRGLSNYGYTF.